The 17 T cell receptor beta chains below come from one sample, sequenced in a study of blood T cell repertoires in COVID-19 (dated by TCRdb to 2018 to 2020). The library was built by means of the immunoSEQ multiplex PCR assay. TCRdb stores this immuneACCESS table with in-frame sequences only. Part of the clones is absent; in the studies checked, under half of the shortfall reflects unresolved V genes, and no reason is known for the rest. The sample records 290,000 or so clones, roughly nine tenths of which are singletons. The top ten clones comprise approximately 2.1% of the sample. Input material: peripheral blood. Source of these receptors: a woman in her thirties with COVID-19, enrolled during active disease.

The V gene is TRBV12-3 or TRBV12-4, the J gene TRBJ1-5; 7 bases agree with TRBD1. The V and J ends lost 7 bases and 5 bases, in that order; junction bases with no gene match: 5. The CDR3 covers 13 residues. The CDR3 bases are TGTGCCAGCACCTCGACAGGGTATCAGCCCCAGCATTTT. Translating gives CASTSTGYQPQHF.

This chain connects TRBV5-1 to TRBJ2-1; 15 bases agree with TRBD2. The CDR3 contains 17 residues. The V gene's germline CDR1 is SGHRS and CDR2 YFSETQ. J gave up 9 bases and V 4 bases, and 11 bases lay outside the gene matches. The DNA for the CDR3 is TGCGCCAGCAGCCCAGGACTAGCGGGAGGGCATCAACCTGAGCAGTTCTTC. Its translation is CASSPGLAGGHQPEQFF.

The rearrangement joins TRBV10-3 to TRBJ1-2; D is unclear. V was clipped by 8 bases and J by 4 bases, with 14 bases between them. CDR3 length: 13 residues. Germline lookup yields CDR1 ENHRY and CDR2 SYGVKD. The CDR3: CAIRRDLPYGYTF. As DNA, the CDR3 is TGTGCCATCCGCCGAGATTTACCCTATGGCTACACCTTC.

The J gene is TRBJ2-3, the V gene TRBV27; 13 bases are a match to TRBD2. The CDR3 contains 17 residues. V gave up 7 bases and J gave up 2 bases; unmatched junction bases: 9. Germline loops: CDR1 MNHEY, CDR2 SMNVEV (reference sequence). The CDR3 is CASTRLAGGKITDTQYF. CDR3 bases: TGTGCCAGCACCCGACTAGCGGGAGGAAAAATCACAGATACGCAGTATTTT.

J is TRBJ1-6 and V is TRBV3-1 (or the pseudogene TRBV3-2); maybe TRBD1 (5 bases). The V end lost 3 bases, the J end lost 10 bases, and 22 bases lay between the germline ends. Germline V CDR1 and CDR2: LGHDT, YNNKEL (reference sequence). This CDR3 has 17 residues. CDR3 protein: CASSQTTGTANASPLHF. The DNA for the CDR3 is TGTGCCAGCAGCCAGACGACCGGGACTGCAAACGCGTCACCCCTCCACTTT.

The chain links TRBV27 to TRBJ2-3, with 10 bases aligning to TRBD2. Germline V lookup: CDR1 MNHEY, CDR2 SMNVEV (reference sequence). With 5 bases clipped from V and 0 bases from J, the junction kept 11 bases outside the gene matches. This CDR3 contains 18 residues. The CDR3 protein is CASSLRRLAGVSTDTQYF. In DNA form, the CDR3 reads TGTGCCAGCAGTCTCCGTCGGCTAGCGGGAGTGAGCACAGATACGCAGTATTTT.

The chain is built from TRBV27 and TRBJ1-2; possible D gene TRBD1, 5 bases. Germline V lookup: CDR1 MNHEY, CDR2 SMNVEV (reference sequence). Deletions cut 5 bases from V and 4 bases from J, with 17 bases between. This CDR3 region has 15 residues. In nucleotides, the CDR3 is TGTGCCAGCAGTCCCCGATCCGGGGGTGGCTATGGCTACACCTTC. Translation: CASSPRSGGGYGYTF.

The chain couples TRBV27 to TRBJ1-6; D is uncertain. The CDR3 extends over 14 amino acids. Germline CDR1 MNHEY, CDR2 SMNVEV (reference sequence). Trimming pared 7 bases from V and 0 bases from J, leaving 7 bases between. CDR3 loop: CASTWSSYNSPLHF. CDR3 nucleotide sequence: TGTGCCAGCACGTGGAGCTCCTATAATTCACCCCTCCACTTT.

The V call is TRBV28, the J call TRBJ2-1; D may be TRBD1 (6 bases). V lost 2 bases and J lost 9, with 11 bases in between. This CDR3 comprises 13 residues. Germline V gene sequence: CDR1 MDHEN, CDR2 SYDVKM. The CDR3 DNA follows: TGTGCCAGCAGTTTACAGGGGAAAGGTGAGCAGTTCTTC. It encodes CASSLQGKGEQFF.

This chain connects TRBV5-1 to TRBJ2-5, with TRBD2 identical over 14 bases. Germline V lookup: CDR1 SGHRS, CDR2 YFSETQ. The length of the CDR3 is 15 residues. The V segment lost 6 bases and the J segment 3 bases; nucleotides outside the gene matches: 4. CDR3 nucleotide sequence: TGCGCCAGCACCACGGGACTAGCGGGAGAAGAGACCCAGTACTTC. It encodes CASTTGLAGEETQYF.

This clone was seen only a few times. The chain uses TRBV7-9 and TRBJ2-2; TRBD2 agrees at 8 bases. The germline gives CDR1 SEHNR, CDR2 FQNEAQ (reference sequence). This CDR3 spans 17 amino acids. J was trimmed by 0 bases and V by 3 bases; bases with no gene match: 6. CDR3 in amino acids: CASSLGIAGSNTGELFF. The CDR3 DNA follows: TGTGCCAGCAGCTTGGGAATAGCGGGATCGAACACCGGGGAGCTGTTTTTT.

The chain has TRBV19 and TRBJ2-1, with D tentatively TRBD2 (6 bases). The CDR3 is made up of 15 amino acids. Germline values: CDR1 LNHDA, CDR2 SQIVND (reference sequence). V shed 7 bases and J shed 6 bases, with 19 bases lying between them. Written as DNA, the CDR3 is TGTGCCAGTAAGATCGGTCGGGCGGGACCCAATGAGCAGTTCTTC. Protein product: CASKIGRAGPNEQFF.

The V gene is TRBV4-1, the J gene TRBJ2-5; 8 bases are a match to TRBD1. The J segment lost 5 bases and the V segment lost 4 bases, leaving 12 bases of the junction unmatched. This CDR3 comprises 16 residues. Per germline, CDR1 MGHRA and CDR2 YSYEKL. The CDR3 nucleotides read TGCGCCAGCAGCCCGACGCGCAGGGGGCGAGGGGAGACCCAGTACTTC. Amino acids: CASSPTRRGRGETQYF.

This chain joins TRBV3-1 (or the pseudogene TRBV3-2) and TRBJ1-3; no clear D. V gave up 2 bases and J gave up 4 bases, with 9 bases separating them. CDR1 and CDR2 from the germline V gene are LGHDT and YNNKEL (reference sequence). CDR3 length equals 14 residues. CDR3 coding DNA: TGTGCCAGCAGCCAACGGGGAGCCGGAAACACCATATATTTT. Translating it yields CASSQRGAGNTIYF.

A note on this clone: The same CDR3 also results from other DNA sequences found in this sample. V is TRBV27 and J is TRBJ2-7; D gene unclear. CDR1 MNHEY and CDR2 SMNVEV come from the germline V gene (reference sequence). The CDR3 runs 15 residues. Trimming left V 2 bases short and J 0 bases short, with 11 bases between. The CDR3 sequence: CASSLGSAGSYEQYF. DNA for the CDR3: TGTGCCAGCAGTTTAGGGTCAGCAGGCTCCTACGAGCAGTACTTC.

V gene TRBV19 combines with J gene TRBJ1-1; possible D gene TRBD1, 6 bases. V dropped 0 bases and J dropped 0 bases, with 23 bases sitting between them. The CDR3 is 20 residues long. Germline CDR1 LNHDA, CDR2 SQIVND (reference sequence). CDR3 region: CASSIDPTGSLLHMNTEAFF. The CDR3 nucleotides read TGTGCCAGTAGTATAGACCCCACAGGGTCCCTTTTACATATGAACACTGAAGCTTTCTTT.

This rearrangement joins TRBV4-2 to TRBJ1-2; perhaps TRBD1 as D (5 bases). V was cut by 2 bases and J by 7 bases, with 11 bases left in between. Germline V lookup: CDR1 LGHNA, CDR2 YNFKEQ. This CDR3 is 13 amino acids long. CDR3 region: CASSQTDGAGYTF. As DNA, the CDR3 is TGTGCCAGCAGCCAAACCGATGGGGCTGGCTACACCTTC.